These 9 T cell receptor beta chains were all obtained from the same sample, sequenced in a study of human T cells and chemical hapten exposure. Time point of the sample: patch test 3, about 24 weeks after DPC sensitization. Noted treatment: therapeutic diphenylcyclopropenone sensitization with weekly scalp DPC. Each CDR3 protein gets one entry after TCRdb re-called the RACE reads with MiXCR. The repertoire holds roughly 200,000 distinct CDR3 sequences, with about 22% as singletons. Here the sequenced sample was whole blood, taken in connection with sensitization to the hapten diphenylcyclopropenone (DPC). The source is a woman aged 35 to 49 with alopecia areata. Some clones in this sample may be carry-over from other donors' samples.

The CDR3 sequence: CASSLGVLNTEAFF. CDR3 nucleotides: TGTGCCAGCAGCTTGGGTGTCTTGAACACTGAAGCTTTCTTT. This chain links TRBV5-4 with TRBJ1-1; D ambiguous. Germline lookup yields CDR1 SGHNT and CDR2 YYREEE (reference sequence). V was clipped by 0 bases and J by 0 bases, with 6 bases between them. This CDR3 has 14 residues. The whole variable domain, remainder taken from reference TRBV5-4 and TRBJ1-1, is ETGVTQSPTHLIKTRGQQVTLRCSSQSGHNTVSWYQQALGQGPQFIFQYYREEENGRGNFPPRFSGLQFPNYSSELNVNALELDDSALYLCASSLGVLNTEAFFGQGTRLTVV.

The genes are TRBV5-1 and TRBJ2-1, with 11 bases that match TRBD1. V trimming: 3 bases; J trimming: 7 bases; junction bases outside the gene matches: 3. This CDR3 is 14 amino acids long. The germline gives CDR1 SGHRS, CDR2 YFSETQ. The chain's CDR3 is CASSSGTGGNEQFF. The DNA for the CDR3 is TGCGCCAGCAGCTCAGGGACAGGGGGGAATGAGCAGTTCTTC.

This clonotype has just a few counts. The chain has TRBV9 and TRBJ2-7, with D maybe TRBD1 (6 bases). The germline V gene has CDR1 SGDLS and CDR2 YYNGEE. The CDR3 is made up of 14 amino acids. Deletions cut 4 bases from V and 5 bases from J, with 16 bases between. DNA for the CDR3: TGTGCCAGCAGCCCCCACAGGGTTGAGGACGAGCAGTACTTC. Residues: CASSPHRVEDEQYF. The complete variable domain, with remaining parts taken from reference TRBV9 and TRBJ2-7, reads DSGVTQTPKHLITATGQRVTLRCSPRSGDLSVYWYQQSLDQGLQFLIQYYNGEERAKGNILERFSAQQFPDLHSELNLSSLELGDSALYFCASSPHRVEDEQYFGPGTRLTVT.

A few counts support this clonotype. The chain has TRBV20-1 and TRBJ2-1; no clear D. Trimming left V 4 bases short and J 0 bases short, with 16 bases between. The length of the CDR3 is 16 residues. Per germline, CDR1 DFQATT and CDR2 SNEGSKA (reference sequence). This CDR3 reads CSANYNAVSSYNEQFF. DNA of the CDR3: TGCAGTGCTAACTATAACGCGGTCAGCTCCTACAATGAGCAGTTCTTC.

The rearrangement links TRBV5-4 to TRBJ2-3; the match to TRBD1 covers 11 bases. The V segment lost 3 bases and the J segment 4 bases; nucleotides outside the gene matches: 7. The CDR3 has 16 amino acids. The germline V gene has CDR1 SGHNT and CDR2 YYREEE (reference sequence). The CDR3 reads CASSSPPGQGADTQYF. The CDR3 coding sequence is TGTGCCAGCAGCTCGCCCCCGGGACAGGGGGCAGATACGCAGTATTTT. Variable domain in full (rest from reference TRBV5-4 and TRBJ2-3): ETGVTQSPTHLIKTRGQQVTLRCSSQSGHNTVSWYQQALGQGPQFIFQYYREEENGRGNFPPRFSGLQFPNYSSELNVNALELDDSALYLCASSSPPGQGADTQYFGPGTRLTVL.

This clonotype was picked up many times. V gene TRBV29-1 combines with J gene TRBJ2-3, with D perhaps matching TRBD1 (6 bases). Trimming took off 4 bases at V and 3 bases at J, with 11 bases between the two ends. This CDR3 contains 13 residues. CDR1 SQVTM and CDR2 ANQGSEA come from the germline V gene. CDR3 residues: CSVGTGQTDTQYF. The CDR3 DNA reads TGCAGCGTTGGAACAGGGCAAACAGATACGCAGTATTTT.

The chain has TRBV5-4 and TRBJ2-3; the D gene is possibly TRBD2 (5 bases). This CDR3 is 14 amino acids long. Germline V gene data show CDR1 as SGHNT and CDR2 as YYREEE (reference sequence). V lost 5 bases to trimming and J lost 0 bases, with 10 bases between them. As DNA, the CDR3 is TGTGCCAGCAGAGATGGGAGCAGCACAGATACGCAGTATTTT. Amino acid sequence: CASRDGSSTDTQYF.

This clonotype has only a few counts. The rearrangement joins TRBV10-2 to TRBJ2-7; TRBD1 might be the D (6 bases). Between the trimmed V and J ends, which lost 7 bases and 0 bases, there was a span of 19 bases. CDR3 length: 16 amino acids. Germline loops: CDR1 WSHSY, CDR2 SAAADI. Here the CDR3 DNA reads TGCGCCAGCATTAGAAGACAGGTCCCCTCCTCCTACGAGCAGTACTTC. Amino acids: CASIRRQVPSSYEQYF.

This clonotype has more than one count but fewer than ten. This rearrangement joins TRBV20-1 to TRBJ2-3, with D unresolved. CDR1 and CDR2 from the germline V gene are DFQATT and SNEGSKA (reference sequence). The length of the CDR3 is 12 residues. The V and J ends lost 4 bases and 1 base respectively, with 6 bases between them. CDR3 nucleotide sequence: TGCAGTGCTACGGACGGCACAGATACGCAGTATTTT. Its translation: CSATDGTDTQYF.